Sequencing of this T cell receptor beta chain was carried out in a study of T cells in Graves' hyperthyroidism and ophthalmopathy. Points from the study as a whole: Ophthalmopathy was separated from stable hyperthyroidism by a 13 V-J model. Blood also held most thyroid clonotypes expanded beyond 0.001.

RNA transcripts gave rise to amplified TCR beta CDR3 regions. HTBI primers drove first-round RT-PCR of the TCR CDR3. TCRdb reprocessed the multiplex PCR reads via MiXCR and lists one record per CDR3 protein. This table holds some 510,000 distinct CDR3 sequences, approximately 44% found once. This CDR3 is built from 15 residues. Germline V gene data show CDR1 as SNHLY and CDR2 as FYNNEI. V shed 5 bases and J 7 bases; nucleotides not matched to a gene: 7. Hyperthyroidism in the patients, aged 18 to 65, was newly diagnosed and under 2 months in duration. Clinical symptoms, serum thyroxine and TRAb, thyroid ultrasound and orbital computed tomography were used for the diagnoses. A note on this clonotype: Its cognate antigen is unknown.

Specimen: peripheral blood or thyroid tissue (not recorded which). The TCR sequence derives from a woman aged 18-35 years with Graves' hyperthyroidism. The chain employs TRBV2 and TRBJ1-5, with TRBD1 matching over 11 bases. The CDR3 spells CASSWTGGRGQPQHF. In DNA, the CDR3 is TGTGCCAGCAGTTGGACAGGGGGCCGAGGCCAGCCCCAGCATTTT.